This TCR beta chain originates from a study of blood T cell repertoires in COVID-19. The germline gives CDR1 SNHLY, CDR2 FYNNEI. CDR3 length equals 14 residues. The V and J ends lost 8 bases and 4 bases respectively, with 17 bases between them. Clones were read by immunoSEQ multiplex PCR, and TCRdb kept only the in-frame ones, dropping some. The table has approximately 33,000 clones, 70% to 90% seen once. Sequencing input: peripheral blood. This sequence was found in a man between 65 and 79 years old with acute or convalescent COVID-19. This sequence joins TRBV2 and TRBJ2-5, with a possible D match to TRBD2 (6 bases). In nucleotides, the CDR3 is TGTGCCAGCGAGGGGACCGGGAGAGGAGAGACCCAGTACTTC. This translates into CASEGTGRGETQYF.